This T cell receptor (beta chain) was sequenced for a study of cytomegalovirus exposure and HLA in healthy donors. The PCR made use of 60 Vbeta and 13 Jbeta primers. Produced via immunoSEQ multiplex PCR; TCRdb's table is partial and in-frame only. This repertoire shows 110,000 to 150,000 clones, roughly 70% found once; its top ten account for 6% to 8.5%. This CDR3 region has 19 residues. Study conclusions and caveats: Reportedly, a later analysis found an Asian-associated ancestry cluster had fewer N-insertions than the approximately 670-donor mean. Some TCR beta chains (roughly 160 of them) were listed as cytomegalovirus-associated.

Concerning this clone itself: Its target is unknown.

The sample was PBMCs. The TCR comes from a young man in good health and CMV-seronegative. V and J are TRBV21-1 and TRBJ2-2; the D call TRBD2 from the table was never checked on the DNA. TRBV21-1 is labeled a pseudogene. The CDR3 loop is CASSKALVLAGADTGELFF. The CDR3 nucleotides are TGTGCCAGCAGCAAAGCGCTCGTACTAGCGGGAGCCGACACCGGGGAGCTGTTTTTT.